The present entry profiles one TCR beta chain with its context. Its antigen is undetermined. V lost 3 bases to trimming and J lost 2 bases, with 11 bases between them. Looked up from germline, CDR1 is GTSNPN and CDR2 is SVGIG (reference sequence). This CDR3 is built from 13 residues. Data came from immunoSEQ multiplex PCR; TCRdb stores just in-frame clones and leaves some out. The sample holds 60,000 to 95,000 clones, approximately 85% seen once. The data were obtained in a study of OX40 agonist ivuxolimab in advanced cancers. Study background: Six ivuxolimab dose levels, 0.01 to 10 mg/kg, were given intravenously every 2 weeks.

General observations from the study: The mean number of expanded clones was higher in CD8+ T cells than in CD4+.

The clonotype originates from an adult with an advanced solid tumor such as melanoma, head and neck, liver or kidney cancer. The input for sequencing was CD4+ or CD8+ T cells sorted from blood, taken in a trial of the OX40 agonist ivuxolimab. The chain combines TRBV30 with TRBJ2-7, with D perhaps assigned TRBD1 or TRBD2 (5 bases each). The CDR3 bases are TGTGCCTGGAGGGGGGTTACAACCTACGAGCAGTACTTC. Translated: CAWRGVTTYEQYF.